The 19 T cell receptor beta chains below come from one sample, sequenced in a study of T cell changes during pregnancy in multiple sclerosis. Sequencing was performed with immunoSEQ multiplex PCR; in TCRdb, only in-frame clones are kept and a portion is missing. The table includes about 68,000 clones, about 90% detected once. The sample in question was peripheral blood, obtained in the second trimester of pregnancy. These receptor sequences come from a female donor with multiple sclerosis, enrolled in a pregnancy study.

Only one count was recorded for this clone. The chain is built from TRBV19 and TRBJ2-4; TRBD2 might be the D (5 bases). V lost 7 bases and J lost 2, with 12 bases in between. The CDR3 is made up of 14 amino acids. Germline CDR1 and CDR2: LNHDA and SQIVND (reference sequence). CDR3 residues: CASKPSGSKNIQYF. CDR3 bases: TGTGCCAGTAAACCTTCGGGGTCCAAAAACATTCAGTACTTC.

This chain links TRBV7-3 with TRBJ2-2; D perhaps matches TRBD2 (6 bases). There are 16 residues in the CDR3. Trimming took 4 bases from V and 5 from J, leaving 17 bases between them. Germline assignment: CDR1 SGHTA and CDR2 FQGTGA. DNA of the CDR3: TGTGCCAGCAGCTCGCGGGTAGGCGGGACTACCGGGGAGCTGTTTTTT. The encoded protein is CASSSRVGGTTGELFF.

This clone was counted once. V and J are TRBV6-1 and TRBJ2-3, with 9 bases identical to TRBD2. With 1 base clipped from V and 4 bases from J, the junction kept 3 bases outside the gene matches. The CDR3 covers 15 residues. CDR1 is MNHNS and CDR2 is SASEGT in the germline V gene. CDR3 amino acids: CASSEGASGADTQYF. In nucleotides, the CDR3 is TGTGCCAGCAGTGAAGGGGCTAGCGGGGCAGATACGCAGTATTTT.

The genes are TRBV7-9 and TRBJ2-3; TRBD2 matches 13 bases. V shed 11 bases, J shed 0 bases, and the junction held 11 bases outside the gene matches. The germline gives CDR1 SEHNR, CDR2 FQNEAQ (reference sequence). This CDR3 has 17 residues. This CDR3 is CAGHPLAGGRSTDTQYF. In nucleotides, the CDR3 is TGTGCCGGCCACCCACTAGCGGGGGGGCGGAGCACAGATACGCAGTATTTT.

The rearrangement joins TRBV2 to TRBJ1-1; D might be TRBD1 (6 bases). With 5 bases removed from V and 1 base from J, the gap between germline ends came to 8 bases. Germline V CDR1 and CDR2: SNHLY, FYNNEI. The CDR3 consists of 13 residues. The CDR3 coding sequence is TGTGCCAGCAGTAAGGGACAGAACACTGAAGCTTTCTTT. Its protein product is CASSKGQNTEAFF.

This clone was recorded once. The chain is built from TRBV5-1 and TRBJ1-4; D remains unclear. This CDR3 region has 14 residues. Per germline, CDR1 SGHRS and CDR2 YFSETQ. V shed 0 bases and J shed 5 bases, with 8 bases lying between them. DNA for the CDR3: TGCGCCAGCAGCTTGGAGGGCGGGAATGAAAAACTGTTTTTT. This codes for CASSLEGGNEKLFF.

This clone showed up just a few times. V is TRBV5-1 and J is TRBJ1-5; no definite D call. V lost 0 bases, J lost 0 bases, and 7 bases lay in between. CDR1 is SGHRS, CDR2 YFSETQ, per germline. The CDR3 is 15 amino acids. The CDR3 is CASSLDGYSNQPQHF. CDR3 DNA sequence: TGCGCCAGCAGCTTGGACGGGTATAGCAATCAGCCCCAGCATTTT.

V gene TRBV6-5 combines with J gene TRBJ1-5; D not certain. V was pared by 0 bases and J by 2 bases, with 8 bases between. The germline CDR1 and CDR2 sequences are MNHEY and SVGAGI. The CDR3 runs to 15 residues. CDR3 coding DNA: TGTGCCAGCAGTTACTCGAACGGGGGCAATCAGCCCCAGCATTTT. It is translated as CASSYSNGGNQPQHF.

The chain employs TRBV6-4 and TRBJ1-2, with D possibly matching TRBD1 (5 bases). CDR3 size: 14 residues. Trimming took 0 bases from V and 4 from J, leaving 9 bases between them. Germline CDR1 and CDR2: MRHNA and SNTAGT. CDR3 in amino acids: CASSDSQGGYGYTF. The DNA of the CDR3 is TGTGCCAGCAGTGACTCGCAGGGAGGCTATGGCTACACCTTC.

The rearrangement links TRBV7-3 to TRBJ2-1; 13 bases are shared with TRBD2. The V gene end was trimmed by 4 bases and the J gene end by 6 bases; junction bases not matched to a gene: 9. The CDR3 runs 17 residues. Germline V gene data show CDR1 as SGHTA and CDR2 as FQGTGA. As DNA, the CDR3 is TGTGCCAGCAGCTCCGGAGGGACTAGCGGGGCCCTCAATGAGCAGTTCTTC. It translates to CASSSGGTSGALNEQFF.

V and J are TRBV30 and TRBJ2-7; 9 bases are a match to TRBD1. Unmatched junction bases numbered 7, after V lost 0 bases and J lost 4 bases. There are 15 residues in the CDR3. Germline V gene data show CDR1 as GTSNPN and CDR2 as SVGIG (reference sequence). CDR3 nucleotides: TGTGCCTGGAGTGTAATTGGGACAGGGTCGTACGAGCAGTACTTC. It codes for CAWSVIGTGSYEQYF.

The V call is TRBV7-2, the J call TRBJ1-1; 10 nucleotides match TRBD1. The V gene's germline CDR1 is SGHTA and CDR2 FQGNSA. V lost 0 bases to trimming and J lost 6 bases; unmatched junction nucleotides: 4. The CDR3 loop spans 15 amino acids. CDR3 sequence (DNA): TGTGCCAGCAGCTTAGCGGGACAGGGGCTCCCTGAAGCTTTCTTT. Amino acids: CASSLAGQGLPEAFF.

The chain recombines TRBV5-6 with TRBJ1-2; the match to TRBD1 covers 8 bases. The length of the CDR3 is 14 residues. J gave up 3 bases and V 4 bases, and 5 bases lay outside the gene matches. Germline V gene sequence: CDR1 SGHDT, CDR2 YYEEEE. In nucleotides, the CDR3 is TGTGCCAGCAGCATACAGGGGGAACACTATGGCTACACCTTC. Amino acids: CASSIQGEHYGYTF.

The V and J genes are TRBV5-1 and TRBJ1-4; tentatively, D is TRBD1 (5 bases). Germline assignment: CDR1 SGHRS and CDR2 YFSETQ. This CDR3 has 15 amino acids. V was shortened by 4 bases and J by 5 bases, with 15 bases between the two germline ends. The CDR3 nucleotides are TGCGCCAGCAGCGTGTCCGGGGGGGGAAATGAAAAACTGTTTTTT. It translates to CASSVSGGGNEKLFF. Supplemented by reference TRBV5-1 and TRBJ1-4, the full variable domain reads KAGVTQTPRYLIKTRGQQVTLSCSPISGHRSVSWYQQTPGQGLQFLFEYFSETQRNKGNFPGRFSGRQFSNSRSEMNVSTLELGDSALYLCASSVSGGGNEKLFFGSGTQLSVL.

The chain recombines TRBV14 with TRBJ1-2, with 7 nucleotides matching TRBD1. V gave up 2 bases and J gave up 1 base; unmatched junction bases: 7. Germline assignment: CDR1 SGHDN and CDR2 FVKESK. The CDR3 has 16 amino acids. CDR3 DNA: TGTGCCAGCAGCCAAACAGGGGTCCCGTTTAACTATGGCTACACCTTC. This encodes CASSQTGVPFNYGYTF.

This sequence joins TRBV6-1 and TRBJ2-2; 7 nucleotides line up with TRBD2. Trimming took 6 bases from V and 1 from J; bases not matched to a gene: 2. This CDR3 comprises 14 residues. The germline gives CDR1 MNHNS, CDR2 SASEGT. Here the CDR3 DNA reads TGTGCCAGCAGAGGACTAGGGAACACCGGGGAGCTGTTTTTT. Translated, it gives CASRGLGNTGELFF.

The DNA of the CDR3 is TGTGCCAGCAGCTTAACAGGGGCCGCTGAAGCTTTCTTT. Translating gives CASSLTGAAEAFF. The chain has TRBV11-2 and TRBJ1-1, with 7 bases identical to TRBD1. V shed 2 bases and J 6 bases; nucleotides not matched to a gene: 3. Germline V gene lookup returns CDR1 SGHAT and CDR2 FQNNGV. This CDR3 has 13 amino acids. Filled out from reference TRBV11-2 and TRBJ1-1, the complete variable domain reads EAGVAQSPRYKIIEKRQSVAFWCNPISGHATLYWYQQILGQGPKLLIQFQNNGVVDDSQLPKDRFSAERLKGVDSTLKIQPAKLEDSAVYLCASSLTGAAEAFFGQGTRLTVV.

This sequence joins TRBV6-5 and TRBJ1-1, with 7 bases matching TRBD1. The germline CDR1 and CDR2 sequences are MNHEY and SVGAGI. V dropped 6 bases and J dropped 2; count of bases not matched to a gene: 6. The CDR3 contains 14 residues. The CDR3 here is CASSGRDSNTEAFF. Written as DNA, the CDR3 is TGTGCCAGCAGCGGCCGGGACAGCAACACTGAAGCTTTCTTT.

The chain couples TRBV5-4 to TRBJ2-6; a possible D gene is TRBD1 (6 bases). Germline V gene data show CDR1 as SGHNT and CDR2 as YYREEE (reference sequence). This CDR3 spans 17 amino acids. The ends were cut back, 3 bases at V and 0 bases at J, with 13 bases in the middle. CDR3 residues: CASSSTRQASGANVLTF. CDR3 sequence (DNA): TGTGCCAGCAGCTCGACCCGACAGGCCTCTGGGGCCAACGTCCTGACTTTC.